Given below is one TCR beta chain in context. Antigen: not known. This CDR3 region has 14 residues. Trimming took off 7 bases at V and 3 bases at J, with 16 bases between the two ends. Germline CDR1 is SNHLY and CDR2 is FYNNEI. The source of the sample is a study of cytomegalovirus exposure and HLA in healthy donors. Findings of the study overall: Data from an earlier analysis indicated that most TCR beta V segments were productive either about 87% or about 30% of the time. As a later analysis showed, a missense DCLRE1C variant was linked to trimming of TCR beta V- and J-genes. As a later analysis revealed, the rate of TCR association differed by HLA locus, with DRB1 most and HLA-C fewest. In vitro work confirmed that three CMV-associated chains recognize CMV antigens.

Researchers ran the PCR with 60 Vbeta and 13 Jbeta primers. Assay used: immunoSEQ multiplex PCR; TCRdb lists only in-frame clones, some missing. This sample's table has about 170,000 clones. The chain combines TRBV2 with TRBJ2-7; no definite D call. The source material was PBMCs. This clonotype was sampled from a woman aged 60-75 years in good health and CMV-seronegative. CDR3 nucleotide sequence: TGTGCCAGCACCCTAATAGACAAGTTCTACGAGCAGTACTTC. Residues: CASTLIDKFYEQYF.